These 6 T cell receptor beta chains share one sample of origin, sequenced in a study of OX40 agonist ivuxolimab in advanced cancers. The assay was immunoSEQ multiplex PCR, and TCRdb's table has in-frame clones only and misses some. The repertoire holds approximately 13,000 clones, with 65% to 85% as singletons. The sample consisted of CD4+ or CD8+ T cells sorted from blood, taken in a trial of the OX40 agonist ivuxolimab. The receptors shown here come from an adult with an advanced solid tumor such as melanoma, head and neck, liver or kidney cancer.

The chain couples TRBV9 to TRBJ2-5, with 7 bases identical to TRBD2. The CDR3 spans 16 residues. Germline-derived CDR1 and CDR2 are SGDLS and YYNGEE. V trimming: 0 bases; J trimming: 0 bases; junction bases outside the gene matches: 5. CDR3 bases: TGTGCCAGCAGCGTAGAGGTGGGAGGGAACCAAGAGACCCAGTACTTC. This translates into CASSVEVGGNQETQYF.

The chain is built from TRBV6-6 and TRBJ2-1; perhaps D is TRBD1 or TRBD2 (5 bases each). Trimming took 7 bases from V and 9 from J, leaving 16 bases between them. The V gene's germline CDR1 is MNHNY and CDR2 SVGAGI (reference sequence). CDR3 length: 13 amino acids. The CDR3 sequence: CASTITPGTEQFF. As DNA, the CDR3 is TGTGCCAGCACCATAACCCCCGGGACTGAGCAGTTCTTC.

This chain's CDR3 is CASSLVRTYNEQFF. DNA of the CDR3: TGTGCCAGCAGCTTGGTGCGGACCTACAATGAGCAGTTCTTC. The V gene is TRBV7-2, the J gene TRBJ2-1; D uncertain. Germline CDR1 reads SGHTA; CDR2 reads FQGNSA. The CDR3 is made up of 14 amino acids. Trimming cost V 3 bases and J 2 bases, with 8 bases left between them. The full variable domain, rest sourced from reference TRBV7-2 and TRBJ2-1, is GAGVSQSPSNKVTEKGKDVELRCDPISGHTALYWYRQSLGQGLEFLIYFQGNSAPDKSGLPSDRFSAERTGGSVSTLTIQRTQQEDSAVYLCASSLVRTYNEQFFGPGTRLTVL.

V is TRBV5-6 and J is TRBJ2-7; possible D gene TRBD2, 6 bases. Trimming took off 0 bases at V and 4 bases at J, with 8 bases between the two ends. Germline V gene data show CDR1 as SGHDT and CDR2 as YYEEEE. This CDR3 has 13 residues. The CDR3 region is CASSLGGLYEQYF. The CDR3 DNA sequence: TGTGCCAGCAGCTTGGGGGGACTTTACGAGCAGTACTTC. Full variable domain (outside the CDR3, taken from reference TRBV5-6 and TRBJ2-7): DAGVTQSPTHLIKTRGQQVTLRCSPKSGHDTVSWYQQALGQGPQFIFQYYEEEERQRGNFPDRFSGHQFPNYSSELNVNALLLGDSALYLCASSLGGLYEQYFGPGTRLTVT.

V gene TRBV27 combines with J gene TRBJ2-1, with a tentative D call TRBD2 (5 bases). Germline V gene data show CDR1 as MNHEY and CDR2 as SMNVEV (reference sequence). V was pared by 0 bases and J by 6 bases, with 6 bases between. The CDR3 loop spans 13 amino acids. The CDR3 coding sequence is TGTGCCAGCAGTTTATCCAGCGGCAATGAGCAGTTCTTC. It codes for CASSLSSGNEQFF.

This CDR3 reads CASSRLTGVKAYEQYF. In nucleotides, the CDR3 is TGCGCCAGCAGCCGCCTGACAGGGGTAAAGGCCTACGAGCAGTACTTC. The chain recombines TRBV5-1 with TRBJ2-7; TRBD1 aligns across 8 bases. V was clipped by 4 bases and J by 2 bases; unmatched bases: 11. The length of the CDR3 is 16 residues. Germline V CDR1 and CDR2: SGHRS, YFSETQ.